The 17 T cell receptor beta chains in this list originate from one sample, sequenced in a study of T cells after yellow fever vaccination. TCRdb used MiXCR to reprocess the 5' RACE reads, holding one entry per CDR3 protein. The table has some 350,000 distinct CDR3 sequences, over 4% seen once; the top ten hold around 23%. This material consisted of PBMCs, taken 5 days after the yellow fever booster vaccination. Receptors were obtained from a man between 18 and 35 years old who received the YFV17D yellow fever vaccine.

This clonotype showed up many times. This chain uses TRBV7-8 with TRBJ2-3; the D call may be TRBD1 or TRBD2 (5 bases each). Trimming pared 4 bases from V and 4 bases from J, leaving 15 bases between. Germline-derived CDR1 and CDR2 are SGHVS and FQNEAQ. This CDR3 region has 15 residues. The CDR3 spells CASSSQTWGSDTQYF. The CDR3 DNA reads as TGTGCCAGCAGCTCGCAGACCTGGGGGTCAGATACGCAGTATTTT. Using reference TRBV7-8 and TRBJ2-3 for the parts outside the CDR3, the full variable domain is GAGVSQSPRYKVAKRGQDVALRCDPISGHVSLFWYQQALGQGPEFLTYFQNEAQLDKSGLPSDRFFAERPEGSVSTLKIQRTQQEDSAVYLCASSSQTWGSDTQYFGPGTRLTVL.

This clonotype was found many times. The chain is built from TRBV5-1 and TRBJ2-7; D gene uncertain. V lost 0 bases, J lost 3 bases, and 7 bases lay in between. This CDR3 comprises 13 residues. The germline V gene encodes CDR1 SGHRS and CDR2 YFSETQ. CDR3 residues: CASSLAPGYEQYV. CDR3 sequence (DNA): TGCGCCAGCAGCTTGGCTCCAGGCTACGAGCAGTACGTC.

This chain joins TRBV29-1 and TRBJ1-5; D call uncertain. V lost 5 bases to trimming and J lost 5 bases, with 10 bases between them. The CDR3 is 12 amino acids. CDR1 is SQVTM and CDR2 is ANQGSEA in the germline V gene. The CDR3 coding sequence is TGCAGCGTTCGATCTACTGATCAGCCCCAGCATTTT. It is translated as CSVRSTDQPQHF.

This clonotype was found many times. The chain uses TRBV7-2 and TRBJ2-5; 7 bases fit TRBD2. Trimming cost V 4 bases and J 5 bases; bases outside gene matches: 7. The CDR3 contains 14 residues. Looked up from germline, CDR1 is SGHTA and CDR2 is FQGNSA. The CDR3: CASSSGGSGETQYF. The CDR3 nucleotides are TGTGCCAGCAGCTCGGGCGGGAGTGGCGAGACCCAGTACTTC. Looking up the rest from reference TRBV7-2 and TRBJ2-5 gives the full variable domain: GAGVSQSPSNKVTEKGKDVELRCDPISGHTALYWYRQSLGQGLEFLIYFQGNSAPDKSGLPSDRFSAERTGGSVSTLTIQRTQQEDSAVYLCASSSGGSGETQYFGPGTRLLVL.

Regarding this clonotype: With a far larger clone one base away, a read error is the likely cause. CDR3 residues: CASSDGGYGDTF. Here the CDR3 DNA reads TGCGCCAGCAGCGACGGAGGTTATGGCGACACCTTC. The J gene is TRBJ1-2, the V gene TRBV5-1; D gene uncertain. Germline V gene sequence: CDR1 SGHRS, CDR2 YFSETQ. The CDR3 extends over 12 amino acids. The full variable domain, in which reference TRBV5-1 and TRBJ1-2 provide the parts outside the CDR3, is KAGVTQTPRYLIKTRGQQVTLSCSPISGHRSVSWYQQTPGQGLQFLFEYFSETQRNKGNFPGRFSGRQFSNSRSEMNVSTLELGDSALYLCASSDGGYGDTFGSGTRLTVV.

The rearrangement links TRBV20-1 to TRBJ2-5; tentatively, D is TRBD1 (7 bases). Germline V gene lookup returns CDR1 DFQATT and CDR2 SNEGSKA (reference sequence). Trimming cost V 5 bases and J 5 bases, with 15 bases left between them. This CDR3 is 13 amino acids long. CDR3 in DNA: TGCAGTGCTCCCAGGGGGGCTGGGGAGACCCAGTACTTC. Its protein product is CSAPRGAGETQYF.

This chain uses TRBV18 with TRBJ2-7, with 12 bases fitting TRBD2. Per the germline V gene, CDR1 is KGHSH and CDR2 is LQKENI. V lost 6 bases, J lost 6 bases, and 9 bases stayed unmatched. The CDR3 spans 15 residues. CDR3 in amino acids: CASSLLAGGPVEQYF. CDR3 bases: TGTGCCAGCTCGCTACTAGCGGGGGGACCTGTCGAGCAGTACTTC. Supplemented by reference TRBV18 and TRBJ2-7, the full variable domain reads NAGVMQNPRHLVRRRGQEARLRCSPMKGHSHVYWYRQLPEEGLKFMVYLQKENIIDESGMPKERFSAEFPKEGPSILRIQQVVRGDSAAYFCASSLLAGGPVEQYFGPGTRLTVT.

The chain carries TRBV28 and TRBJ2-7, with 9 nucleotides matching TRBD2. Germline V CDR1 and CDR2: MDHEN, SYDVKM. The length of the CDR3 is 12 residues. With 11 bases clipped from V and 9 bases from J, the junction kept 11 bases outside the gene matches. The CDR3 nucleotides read TGTGCCTCGGCGCCAGCGGGGGGCTTGCAGTACGTC. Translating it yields CASAPAGGLQYV.

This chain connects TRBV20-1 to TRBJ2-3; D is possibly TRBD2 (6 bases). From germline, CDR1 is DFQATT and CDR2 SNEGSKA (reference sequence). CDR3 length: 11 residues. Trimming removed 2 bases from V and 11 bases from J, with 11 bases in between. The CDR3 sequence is CSARPMGGQYF. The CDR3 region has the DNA TGCAGTGCTAGACCTATGGGGGGGCAGTATTTT.

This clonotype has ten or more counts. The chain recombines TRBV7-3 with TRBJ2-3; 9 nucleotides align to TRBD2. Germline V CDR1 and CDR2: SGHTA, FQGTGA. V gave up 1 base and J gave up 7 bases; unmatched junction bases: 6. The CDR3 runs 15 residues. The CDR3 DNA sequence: TGTGCCAGCAGCTTAAACGCGGGGGGGCCGTATACGCAGTATTTT. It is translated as CASSLNAGGPYTQYF.

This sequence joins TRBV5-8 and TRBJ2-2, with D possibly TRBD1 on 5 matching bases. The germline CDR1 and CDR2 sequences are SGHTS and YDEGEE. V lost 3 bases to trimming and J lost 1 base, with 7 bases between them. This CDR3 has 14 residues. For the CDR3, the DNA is TGTGCCAGCAGCTACAGGCTGAACACCGGGGAGCTGTTTTTT. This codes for CASSYRLNTGELFF.

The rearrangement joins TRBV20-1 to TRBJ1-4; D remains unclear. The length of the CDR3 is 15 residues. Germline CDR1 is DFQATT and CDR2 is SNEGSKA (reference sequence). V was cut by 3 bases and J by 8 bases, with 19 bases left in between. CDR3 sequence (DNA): TGCAGTGCTAGTCGAACGTGGGCCCGGGGAGAAAAACTGTTTTTT. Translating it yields CSASRTWARGEKLFF.

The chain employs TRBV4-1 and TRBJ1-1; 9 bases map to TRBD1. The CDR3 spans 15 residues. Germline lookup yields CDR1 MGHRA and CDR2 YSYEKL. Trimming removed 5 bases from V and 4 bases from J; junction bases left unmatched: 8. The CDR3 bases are TGCGCCAGCAGCGTATCGACAGGGGGGATCACTGAAGCTTTCTTT. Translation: CASSVSTGGITEAFF.

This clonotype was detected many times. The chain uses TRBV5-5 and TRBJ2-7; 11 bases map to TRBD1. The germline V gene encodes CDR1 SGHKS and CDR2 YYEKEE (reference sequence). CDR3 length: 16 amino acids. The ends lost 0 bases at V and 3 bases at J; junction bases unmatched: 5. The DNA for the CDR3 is TGTGCCAGCAGCTTGGATGCCGGGACAGGGGGCTACGAGCAGTACTTC. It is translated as CASSLDAGTGGYEQYF.

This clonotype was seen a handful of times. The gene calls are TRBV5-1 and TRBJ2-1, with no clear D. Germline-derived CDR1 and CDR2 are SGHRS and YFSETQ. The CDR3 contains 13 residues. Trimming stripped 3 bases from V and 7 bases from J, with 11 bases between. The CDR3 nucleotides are TGCGCCAGCAGCTCGGTTGCGGTTAATGAGCAGTTCTTC. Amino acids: CASSSVAVNEQFF.

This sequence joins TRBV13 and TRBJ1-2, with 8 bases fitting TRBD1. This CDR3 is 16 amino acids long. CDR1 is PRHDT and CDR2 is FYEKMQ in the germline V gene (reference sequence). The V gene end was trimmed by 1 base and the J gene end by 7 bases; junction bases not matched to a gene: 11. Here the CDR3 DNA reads TGTGCCAGCAGCTTAGTCCCAGGGGGCGCCGTCGGTGGCTACACCTTC. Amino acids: CASSLVPGGAVGGYTF.

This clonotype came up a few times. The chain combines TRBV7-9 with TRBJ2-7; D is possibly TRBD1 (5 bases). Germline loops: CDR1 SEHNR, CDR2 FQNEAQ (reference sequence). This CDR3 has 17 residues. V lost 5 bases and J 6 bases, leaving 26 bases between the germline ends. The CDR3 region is CASSPREWAGPSSEQYF. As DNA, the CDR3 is TGTGCCAGCAGCCCTAGGGAATGGGCAGGGCCCTCCAGCGAGCAGTACTTC.